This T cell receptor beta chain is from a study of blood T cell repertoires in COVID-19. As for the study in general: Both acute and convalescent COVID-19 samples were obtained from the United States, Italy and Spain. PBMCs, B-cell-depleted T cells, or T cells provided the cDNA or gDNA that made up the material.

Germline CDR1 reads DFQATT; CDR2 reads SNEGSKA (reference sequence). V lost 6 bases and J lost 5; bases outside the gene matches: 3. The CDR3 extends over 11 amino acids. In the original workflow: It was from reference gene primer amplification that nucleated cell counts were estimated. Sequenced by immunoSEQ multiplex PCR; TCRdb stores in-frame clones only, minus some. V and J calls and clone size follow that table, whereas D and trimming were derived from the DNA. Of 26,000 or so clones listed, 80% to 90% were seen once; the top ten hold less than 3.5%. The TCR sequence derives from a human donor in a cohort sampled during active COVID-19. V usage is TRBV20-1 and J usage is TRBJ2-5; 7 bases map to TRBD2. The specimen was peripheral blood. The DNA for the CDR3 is TGCAGTGCCAACGGGGGGGAGACCCAGTACTTC. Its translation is CSANGGETQYF.